This entry describes one TCR beta chain. This entry comes from a study of PD-L1 blockade in urothelial cancer. Study information: Bladder-origin urothelial cancer in males described about 85% of the 29 patients. Per blood sample, T cells had a median of roughly 140,000.

Time point reported: peripheral blood 6 weeks after treatment start. Patients had locally advanced or metastatic urothelial carcinoma. Measured with immunoSEQ multiplex PCR; TCRdb has only the in-frame clones, and not every one. The sample lists about 51,000 clones; around 90% were seen once. Looked up from germline, CDR1 is SEHNR and CDR2 is FQNEAQ (reference sequence). The CDR3 extends over 14 amino acids. Between the trimmed V and J ends, which lost 2 bases and 8 bases, there was a span of 15 bases. Here the sequenced sample was PBMCs, taken around atezolizumab (anti-PD-L1) treatment. The chain couples TRBV7-9 to TRBJ1-2, with D perhaps TRBD1 (5 bases). The source of this sequence is a man in his 60s with urothelial cancer. In nucleotides, the CDR3 is TGTGCCAGCAGCTTAACCGGGACTTCCCTCGGCTACACCTTC. This encodes CASSLTGTSLGYTF.